The 29 T cell receptor beta chains below all came from one sample that was sequenced in a study of immune evolution from preneoplasia to lung adenocarcinoma. This table comes from immunoSEQ multiplex PCR, and its TCRdb copy is limited to in-frame clones, with some not included. Found here are approximately 4,300 clones, roughly 84% of them singletons; the top ten hold 3% to 4%. Material for sequencing was FFPE minimally invasive lung adenocarcinoma tissue. All receptors come from a person in their sixties or seventies with lung adenocarcinoma.

The chain combines TRBV7-3 with TRBJ2-1; D uncertain. V dropped 4 bases and J dropped 9 bases, with 10 bases sitting between them. Germline V gene data show CDR1 as SGHTA and CDR2 as FQGTGA. There are 12 residues in the CDR3. CDR3 in amino acids: CASSWVGGEQFF. The CDR3 region has the DNA TGTGCCAGCAGCTGGGTCGGCGGTGAGCAGTTCTTC. Using reference TRBV7-3 and TRBJ2-1 for the parts outside the CDR3, the full variable domain is GAGVSQTPSNKVTEKGKYVELRCDPISGHTALYWYRQSLGQGPEFLIYFQGTGAADDSGLPNDRFFAVRPEGSVSTLKIQRTERGDSAVYLCASSWVGGEQFFGPGTRLTVL.

This rearrangement joins TRBV15 to TRBJ2-3, with D hard to call. Trimming removed 0 bases at V and 6 bases at J, with 7 bases between. There are 13 residues in the CDR3. Germline V gene data show CDR1 as LNHNV and CDR2 as YYDKDF (reference sequence). In DNA, the CDR3 is TGTGCCACCAGCAGAGATCCCTCGGATACGCAGTATTTT. It is translated as CATSRDPSDTQYF.

The chain has TRBV6-4 and TRBJ1-5; perhaps TRBD1 as D (5 bases). Trimming took off 5 bases at V and 0 bases at J, with 8 bases between the two ends. CDR3 size: 14 residues. Germline V gene lookup returns CDR1 MRHNA and CDR2 SNTAGT. CDR3 protein: CASSRGVSNQPQHF. The CDR3 coding sequence is TGTGCCAGCAGTAGAGGGGTTAGCAATCAGCCCCAGCATTTT.

The chain couples TRBV5-1 to TRBJ1-3; TRBD1 is a possible D gene (6 bases). The CDR3 totals 17 residues. The germline V gene encodes CDR1 SGHRS and CDR2 YFSETQ. The V gene lost 4 bases and the J gene lost 0 bases, with 17 bases spanning the gap. The CDR3 region is CASSPTLGATSGNTIYF. In DNA form, the CDR3 reads TGCGCCAGCAGCCCAACTCTGGGGGCGACCTCTGGAAACACCATATATTTT.

The V gene is TRBV5-1, the J gene TRBJ2-5; weak D call: TRBD2 (6 bases). Trimming left V 0 bases short and J 4 bases short, with 13 bases between. Germline V gives CDR1 SGHRS, CDR2 YFSETQ. The CDR3 contains 15 residues. DNA for the CDR3: TGCGCCAGCAGCTTGGATCGGGCGGGAAGAGAGACCCAGTACTTC. This translates into CASSLDRAGRETQYF.

This clone was detected only once. The chain carries TRBV19 and TRBJ1-5; the D is unclear. The CDR3 is 15 residues long. Germline V gives CDR1 LNHDA, CDR2 SQIVND (reference sequence). V gave up 0 bases and J gave up 3 bases, with 9 bases separating them. DNA of the CDR3: TGTGCCAGTAGTATAGAGACCCGGATCAATCAGCCCCAGCATTTT. This gives the protein CASSIETRINQPQHF. Full variable domain (missing parts from reference TRBV19 and TRBJ1-5): DGGITQSPKYLFRKEGQNVTLSCEQNLNHDAMYWYRQDPGQGLRLIYYSQIVNDFQKGDIAEGYSVSREKKESFPLTVTSAQKNPTAFYLCASSIETRINQPQHFGDGTRLSIL.

J is TRBJ2-3 and V is TRBV27; D unresolved. The CDR3 has 11 residues. Per germline, CDR1 MNHEY and CDR2 SMNVEV (reference sequence). V lost 6 bases and J 2 bases, leaving 3 bases between the germline ends. The CDR3 DNA reads TGTGCCAGCAGCGACACAGATACGCAGTATTTT. Its translation is CASSDTDTQYF.

This chain connects TRBV14 to TRBJ2-3, with 7 bases matching TRBD2. The CDR3 has 15 amino acids. Looked up from germline, CDR1 is SGHDN and CDR2 is FVKESK. V gave up 4 bases and J gave up 6 bases; unmatched junction bases: 10. The CDR3 DNA reads TGTGCCAGCAGCCGGGGGGAGGGGCCGGCGGATACGCAGTATTTT. This sequence encodes CASSRGEGPADTQYF.

This chain uses TRBV25-1 with TRBJ1-4; TRBD1 might be the D (6 bases). CDR1 is MGHDK and CDR2 is SYGVNS in the germline V gene. Trimming cost V 5 bases and J 7 bases, with 17 bases left between them. The CDR3 has 15 residues. The CDR3 coding sequence is TGTGCCAGCAGTCAAACCGGGACAAAGGGTGAAAAACTGTTTTTT. This encodes CASSQTGTKGEKLFF.

The chain links TRBV11-2 to TRBJ2-5, with 10 bases matching TRBD2. Trimming took 6 bases from V and 0 from J; bases not matched to a gene: 4. CDR1 and CDR2 (germline): SGHAT, FQNNGV. The CDR3 is made up of 15 amino acids. For the CDR3, the DNA is TGTGCCAGCAGAAATAGCGGGAGGCACCAAGAGACCCAGTACTTC. Residues: CASRNSGRHQETQYF.

This clone was seen more than once but under ten times. The gene calls are TRBV9 and TRBJ2-3; D possibly corresponds to TRBD2 (6 bases). V was shortened by 2 bases and J by 7 bases, with 20 bases between the two germline ends. Germline V gene lookup returns CDR1 SGDLS and CDR2 YYNGEE. There are 16 residues in the CDR3. Here the CDR3 DNA reads TGTGCCAGCAGCGTTGGTTCGGGGGAGGCGGGGCATACGCAGTATTTT. Translating gives CASSVGSGEAGHTQYF.

The chain links TRBV30 to TRBJ1-5; a possible D gene is TRBD1 (6 bases). Trimming removed 2 bases at V and 7 bases at J, with 18 bases between. CDR3 length: 15 residues. Germline assignment: CDR1 GTSNPN and CDR2 SVGIG (reference sequence). The CDR3 here is CAWSFQGGGRQPQHF. The CDR3 nucleotides read TGTGCCTGGAGTTTTCAAGGGGGAGGAAGGCAGCCCCAGCATTTT.

The chain employs TRBV9 and TRBJ1-2; the D is unclear. Trimming cost V 2 bases and J 4 bases, with 18 bases left between them. The CDR3 sequence is 16 residues long. Germline lookup yields CDR1 SGDLS and CDR2 YYNGEE. CDR3: CASSVGPTGALYGYTF. In DNA, the CDR3 is TGTGCCAGCAGCGTGGGTCCGACGGGCGCACTCTATGGCTACACCTTC.

The genes are TRBV7-9 and TRBJ2-7; 8 bases fit TRBD2. The CDR3 consists of 12 residues. Losses at the gene ends were 4 bases for V and 9 bases for J; bases not matched to a gene: 5. CDR1 and CDR2 (germline): SEHNR, FQNEAQ (reference sequence). CDR3 nucleotide sequence: TGTGCCAGCAGCTACACTAGCGGAAGGCAGTACTTC. Its translation: CASSYTSGRQYF.

The chain links TRBV18 to TRBJ2-7; D remains ambiguous. The germline V gene encodes CDR1 KGHSH and CDR2 LQKENI. V lost 2 bases, J lost 2 bases, and 10 bases lay in between. This CDR3 contains 14 residues. The CDR3 DNA is TGTGCCAGCTCACCAGAATCGAAGACCTACGAGCAGTACTTC. Translated, it gives CASSPESKTYEQYF.

The chain links TRBV5-4 to TRBJ2-7, with TRBD1 as a possible D gene (5 bases). V lost 4 bases and J 3 bases, leaving 14 bases between the germline ends. CDR1 SGHNT and CDR2 YYREEE come from the germline V gene (reference sequence). This CDR3 has 14 residues. DNA of the CDR3: TGTGCCAGCAGCCAAGAGCCTGACAGCTACGAGCAGTACTTC. Its translation: CASSQEPDSYEQYF.

This chain joins TRBV27 and TRBJ2-7; the match to TRBD2 covers 11 bases. The CDR3 covers 16 residues. Germline assignment: CDR1 MNHEY and CDR2 SMNVEV (reference sequence). V lost 1 base to trimming and J lost 6 bases; unmatched junction nucleotides: 8. The CDR3 region has the DNA TGTGCCAGCAGTTTATTCCGACTAGCGGGACGGTCCGAGCAGTACTTC. Encoded protein: CASSLFRLAGRSEQYF.

The V gene is TRBV28, the J gene TRBJ2-1; D may match TRBD1 or TRBD2 (6 bases each). Germline V CDR1 and CDR2: MDHEN, SYDVKM. V lost 7 bases and J lost 8, with 18 bases in between. There are 14 residues in the CDR3. The CDR3 protein is CASTPEGVVDEQFF. CDR3 sequence (DNA): TGTGCCAGCACCCCGGAGGGGGTTGTCGATGAGCAGTTCTTC.

The rearrangement links TRBV6-1 to TRBJ2-7; maybe TRBD2 (5 bases). V was pared by 2 bases and J by 1 base, with 12 bases between. CDR1 and CDR2 from the germline V gene are MNHNS and SASEGT. There are 15 residues in the CDR3. The CDR3 region has the DNA TGTGCCAGCAGTGAATTGAGTAGCGAGTCCTACGAGCAGTACTTC. This translates into CASSELSSESYEQYF.

This rearrangement joins TRBV19 to TRBJ1-2; 7 bases are a match to TRBD1. The CDR3 is made up of 13 amino acids. Germline V gene data show CDR1 as LNHDA and CDR2 as SQIVND (reference sequence). The V gene end was trimmed by 4 bases and the J gene end by 6 bases; junction bases not matched to a gene: 5. CDR3 residues: CASSTTGLDGYTF. The CDR3 DNA reads TGTGCCAGTAGTACGACAGGGTTGGATGGCTACACCTTC. Complete variable domain (other parts from reference TRBV19 and TRBJ1-2): DGGITQSPKYLFRKEGQNVTLSCEQNLNHDAMYWYRQDPGQGLRLIYYSQIVNDFQKGDIAEGYSVSREKKESFPLTVTSAQKNPTAFYLCASSTTGLDGYTFGSGTRLTVV.

The chain combines TRBV7-3 with TRBJ2-2; weak D call: TRBD2 (5 bases). Trimming took off 8 bases at V and 3 bases at J, with 7 bases between the two ends. CDR3 length: 12 amino acids. Germline lookup yields CDR1 SGHTA and CDR2 FQGTGA. The CDR3 DNA is TGTGCCAGCGCGCGGGACACCGGGGAGCTGTTTTTT. Amino acids: CASARDTGELFF.

The chain recombines TRBV5-1 with TRBJ2-3; D is unresolved. Germline CDR1 is SGHRS and CDR2 is YFSETQ. CDR3 length: 12 amino acids. Trimming took 4 bases from V and 6 from J, leaving 9 bases between them. Here the CDR3 reads CASSPPADTQYF. CDR3 DNA: TGCGCCAGCAGCCCCCCCGCCGATACGCAGTATTTT.

The V gene is TRBV6-6, the J gene TRBJ2-5; D is perhaps TRBD1 (6 bases). The ends were cut back, 6 bases at V and 9 bases at J, with 14 bases in the middle. CDR1 is MNHNY and CDR2 is SVGAGI in the germline V gene (reference sequence). The CDR3 length is 12 residues. The DNA for the CDR3 is TGTGCCAGCAGCCCCGTACCAGGGGCCCAGTACTTC. Its protein is CASSPVPGAQYF.

This clone was counted once. The genes are TRBV10-3 and TRBJ2-2, with 9 bases that match TRBD2. The CDR3 runs 15 residues. Germline CDR1 is ENHRY and CDR2 is SYGVKD. With 4 bases clipped from V and 4 bases from J, the junction kept 4 bases outside the gene matches. CDR3 coding DNA: TGTGCCATCAGTGGTAGCGGGGGATTCACCGGGGAGCTGTTTTTT. Translated: CAISGSGGFTGELFF.

A few counts support this clone. The chain is built from TRBV4-3 and TRBJ1-1; D is uncertain. CDR1 and CDR2 (germline): LGHNA, YSLEER. The CDR3 totals 14 residues. V lost 4 bases and J lost 5, with 14 bases in between. CDR3 region: CASSRAGAETEAFF. In DNA, the CDR3 is TGCGCCAGCAGCCGGGCAGGTGCGGAGACTGAAGCTTTCTTT.

This clone occurred a few times. The genes are TRBV7-8 and TRBJ2-2; 14 bases are a match to TRBD2. This CDR3 contains 18 residues. With 5 bases clipped from V and 0 bases from J, the junction kept 5 bases outside the gene matches. The germline gives CDR1 SGHVS, CDR2 FQNEAQ. This CDR3 reads CASSPGLAGATNTGELFF. CDR3 in DNA: TGTGCCAGCAGCCCGGGACTAGCGGGAGCGACGAACACCGGGGAGCTGTTTTTT.

The chain uses TRBV7-2 and TRBJ2-7, with a possible D match to TRBD1 (6 bases). Germline values: CDR1 SGHTA, CDR2 FQGNSA. V lost 0 bases to trimming and J lost 0 bases, with 9 bases between them. This CDR3 is 15 amino acids long. This chain's CDR3 is CASSLAGHASYEQYF. The CDR3 DNA is TGTGCCAGCAGCTTAGCGGGACACGCCTCCTACGAGCAGTACTTC.

This clone turned up a few times. The chain is built from TRBV10-2 and TRBJ2-7; D remains ambiguous. Germline V gene data show CDR1 as WSHSY and CDR2 as SAAADI. The CDR3 sequence is 12 residues long. The germline V and J ends were trimmed by 5 bases and 3 bases, with 8 bases remaining between them. CDR3 DNA: TGCGCCAGCAGTCATGTGCTCTACGAGCAGTACTTC. Residues: CASSHVLYEQYF.

This chain links TRBV7-2 with TRBJ1-2; 8 bases line up with TRBD1. This CDR3 comprises 17 residues. CDR1 and CDR2 from the germline V gene are SGHTA and FQGNSA. The trim removed 2 bases at V and 6 bases at J, leaving 14 bases unmatched. Here the CDR3 reads CASSLRGPTDRGHGYTF. The CDR3 DNA reads as TGTGCCAGCAGCTTAAGGGGCCCTACAGACAGGGGCCATGGCTACACCTTC.